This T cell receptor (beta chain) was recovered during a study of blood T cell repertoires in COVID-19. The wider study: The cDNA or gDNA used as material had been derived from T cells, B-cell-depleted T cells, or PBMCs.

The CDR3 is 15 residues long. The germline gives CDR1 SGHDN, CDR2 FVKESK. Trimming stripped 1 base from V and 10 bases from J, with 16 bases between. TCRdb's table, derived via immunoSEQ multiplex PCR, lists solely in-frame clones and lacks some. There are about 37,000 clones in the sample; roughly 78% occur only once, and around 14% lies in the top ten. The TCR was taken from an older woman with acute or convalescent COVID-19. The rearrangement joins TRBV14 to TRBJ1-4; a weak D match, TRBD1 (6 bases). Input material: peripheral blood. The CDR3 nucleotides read TGTGCCAGCAGCCAAGGAAACAGGGTATTTGGAAAACTGTTTTTT. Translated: CASSQGNRVFGKLFF. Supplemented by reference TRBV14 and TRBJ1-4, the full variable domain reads EAGVTQFPSHSVIEKGQTVTLRCDPISGHDNLYWYRRVMGKEIKFLLHFVKESKQDESGMPNNRFLAERTGGTYSTLKVQPAELEDSGVYFCASSQGNRVFGKLFFGSGTQLSVL.